This T cell receptor (beta chain) originates from a study of shared T cell receptors in the human thymus. Germline V CDR1 and CDR2: LGHNA, YSLEER. With V trimmed by 6 bases and J by 3 bases, 15 bases remained unmatched. This CDR3 comprises 18 residues. Assay used: immunoSEQ multiplex PCR; TCRdb lists only in-frame clones, some missing. This table has hundreds of thousands of clones, roughly 90% appearing once. The sample also formed part of further work on human thymus T cells. That study adds: Resections from corrective heart surgery supplied the thymus tissue. Apparent skewing of V and J gene usage characterized both thymic and blood repertoires. Thymic repertoires overlap heavily among unrelated individuals, related research has reported.

Source material: thymocytes. The receptor's source is a boy less than two years old with a congenital heart defect. This chain joins TRBV4-3 and TRBJ2-3; 10 bases are shared with TRBD2. CDR3 in amino acids: CASSPSSGRGCRTDTQYF. CDR3 nucleotide sequence: TGCGCCAGCAGTCCTTCCAGCGGGAGGGGATGCAGGACAGATACGCAGTATTTT.